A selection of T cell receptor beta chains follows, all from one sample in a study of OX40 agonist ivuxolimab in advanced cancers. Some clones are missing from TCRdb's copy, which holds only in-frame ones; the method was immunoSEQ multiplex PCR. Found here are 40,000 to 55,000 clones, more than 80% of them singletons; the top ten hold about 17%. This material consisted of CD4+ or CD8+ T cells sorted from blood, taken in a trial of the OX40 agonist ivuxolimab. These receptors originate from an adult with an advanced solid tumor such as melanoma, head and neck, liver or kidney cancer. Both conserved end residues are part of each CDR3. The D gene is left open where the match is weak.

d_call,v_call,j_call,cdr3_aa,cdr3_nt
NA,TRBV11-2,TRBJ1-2,CASSLDLGASDGYTF,TGTGCCAGCAGCTTAGATCTGGGAGCTAGTGATGGCTACACCTTC
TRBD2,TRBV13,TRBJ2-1,CASSASGGINEQFF,TGTGCCAGCAGCGCAAGCGGGGGCATCAATGAGCAGTTCTTC
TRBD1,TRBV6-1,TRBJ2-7,CATPGQRTYEQYF,TGTGCCACCCCGGGACAGAGAACCTACGAGCAGTACTTC
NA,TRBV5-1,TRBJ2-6,CASSLTSRSGGANVLTF,TGCGCCAGCAGCTTAACTAGCCGAAGTGGAGGGGCCAACGTCCTGACTTTC
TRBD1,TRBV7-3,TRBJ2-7,CASSLGTGSSYEQYF,TGTGCCAGCAGCCTCGGGACAGGGAGCTCCTACGAGCAGTACTTC
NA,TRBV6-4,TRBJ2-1,CASSERGNNEQFF,TGTGCCAGCAGTGAACGAGGAAACAATGAGCAGTTCTTC
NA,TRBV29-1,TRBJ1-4,CSVVDTATNEKLFF,TGCAGCGTTGTTGATACGGCAACTAATGAAAAACTGTTTTTT
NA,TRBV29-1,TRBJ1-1,CSVEGMGAGWDTEAFF,TGCAGCGTTGAAGGAATGGGGGCGGGTTGGGACACTGAAGCTTTCTTT
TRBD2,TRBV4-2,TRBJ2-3,CASSQAASGGVDTQYF,TGTGCCAGCAGCCAAGCGGCTAGCGGGGGTGTAGATACGCAGTATTTT
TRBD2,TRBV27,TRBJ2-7,CASSFGTSAYEQYF,TGTGCCAGCAGTTTTGGGACTAGCGCCTACGAGCAGTACTTC